This T cell receptor (beta chain) was captured in a study of OX40 agonist ivuxolimab in advanced cancers. Study-level information: Dose-escalation patients suffered from hepatocellular carcinoma, melanoma, renal cell or head and neck cancer.

Clones were read by immunoSEQ multiplex PCR, and TCRdb kept only the in-frame ones, dropping some. The sample has around 100,000 clones, about 91% seen once. Trimming took off 3 bases at V and 4 bases at J, with 16 bases between the two ends. The CDR3 totals 16 residues. The germline V gene encodes CDR1 LNHDA and CDR2 SQIVND (reference sequence). The sequences come from CD4+ or CD8+ T cells sorted from blood, collected in a trial of the OX40 agonist ivuxolimab. The sequence came from an adult with an advanced solid tumor such as melanoma, head and neck, liver or kidney cancer. The chain combines TRBV19 with TRBJ1-5; no reliable D call. The CDR3 nucleotides are TGTGCCAGTAGTATCTGGGCGGGGAATGGGAATCAGCCCCAGCATTTT. This gives the protein CASSIWAGNGNQPQHF.